This TCR beta chain was obtained from a study of CD8 T cells in Susac syndrome. With random hexamers, 0.5 to 1 ug RNA was reverse transcribed. With immunoSEQ multiplex PCR, TCR beta CDR3 was amplified across 54 Vbeta and 13 Jbeta. Each CDR3 protein is one row after TCRdb ran MiXCR on the immunoSEQ multiplex PCR reads. The table lists over 95,000 distinct CDR3 sequences, roughly 91% of them singletons, with roughly 0.14% in the top ten. General study findings and limits: The authors acknowledged that their TCR sequencing and HLA analysis involved a relatively small number of individuals.

Peripheral blood CD8+ and CD4+ T cells were profiled by TCR beta sequencing. Bulk CD8+ and CD4+ cells came from magnetic negative isolation; CD8+ TEMRA by FACS. This CDR3 has 17 residues. In germline, CDR1 is SGHDN, CDR2 FVKESK. V was clipped by 0 bases and J by 7 bases, with 21 bases between them. On this clonotype: Its antigen remains unknown.

Sequencing was done on a sample of CD4+ T cells from PBMCs. The gene calls are TRBV14 and TRBJ1-2, with unresolved D. The origin of this receptor is a human donor in good health. The CDR3 here is CASSQDPRASEIGGYTF. The CDR3, as DNA: TGTGCCAGCAGCCAAGATCCACGGGCCAGCGAAATTGGTGGCTACACCTTC.